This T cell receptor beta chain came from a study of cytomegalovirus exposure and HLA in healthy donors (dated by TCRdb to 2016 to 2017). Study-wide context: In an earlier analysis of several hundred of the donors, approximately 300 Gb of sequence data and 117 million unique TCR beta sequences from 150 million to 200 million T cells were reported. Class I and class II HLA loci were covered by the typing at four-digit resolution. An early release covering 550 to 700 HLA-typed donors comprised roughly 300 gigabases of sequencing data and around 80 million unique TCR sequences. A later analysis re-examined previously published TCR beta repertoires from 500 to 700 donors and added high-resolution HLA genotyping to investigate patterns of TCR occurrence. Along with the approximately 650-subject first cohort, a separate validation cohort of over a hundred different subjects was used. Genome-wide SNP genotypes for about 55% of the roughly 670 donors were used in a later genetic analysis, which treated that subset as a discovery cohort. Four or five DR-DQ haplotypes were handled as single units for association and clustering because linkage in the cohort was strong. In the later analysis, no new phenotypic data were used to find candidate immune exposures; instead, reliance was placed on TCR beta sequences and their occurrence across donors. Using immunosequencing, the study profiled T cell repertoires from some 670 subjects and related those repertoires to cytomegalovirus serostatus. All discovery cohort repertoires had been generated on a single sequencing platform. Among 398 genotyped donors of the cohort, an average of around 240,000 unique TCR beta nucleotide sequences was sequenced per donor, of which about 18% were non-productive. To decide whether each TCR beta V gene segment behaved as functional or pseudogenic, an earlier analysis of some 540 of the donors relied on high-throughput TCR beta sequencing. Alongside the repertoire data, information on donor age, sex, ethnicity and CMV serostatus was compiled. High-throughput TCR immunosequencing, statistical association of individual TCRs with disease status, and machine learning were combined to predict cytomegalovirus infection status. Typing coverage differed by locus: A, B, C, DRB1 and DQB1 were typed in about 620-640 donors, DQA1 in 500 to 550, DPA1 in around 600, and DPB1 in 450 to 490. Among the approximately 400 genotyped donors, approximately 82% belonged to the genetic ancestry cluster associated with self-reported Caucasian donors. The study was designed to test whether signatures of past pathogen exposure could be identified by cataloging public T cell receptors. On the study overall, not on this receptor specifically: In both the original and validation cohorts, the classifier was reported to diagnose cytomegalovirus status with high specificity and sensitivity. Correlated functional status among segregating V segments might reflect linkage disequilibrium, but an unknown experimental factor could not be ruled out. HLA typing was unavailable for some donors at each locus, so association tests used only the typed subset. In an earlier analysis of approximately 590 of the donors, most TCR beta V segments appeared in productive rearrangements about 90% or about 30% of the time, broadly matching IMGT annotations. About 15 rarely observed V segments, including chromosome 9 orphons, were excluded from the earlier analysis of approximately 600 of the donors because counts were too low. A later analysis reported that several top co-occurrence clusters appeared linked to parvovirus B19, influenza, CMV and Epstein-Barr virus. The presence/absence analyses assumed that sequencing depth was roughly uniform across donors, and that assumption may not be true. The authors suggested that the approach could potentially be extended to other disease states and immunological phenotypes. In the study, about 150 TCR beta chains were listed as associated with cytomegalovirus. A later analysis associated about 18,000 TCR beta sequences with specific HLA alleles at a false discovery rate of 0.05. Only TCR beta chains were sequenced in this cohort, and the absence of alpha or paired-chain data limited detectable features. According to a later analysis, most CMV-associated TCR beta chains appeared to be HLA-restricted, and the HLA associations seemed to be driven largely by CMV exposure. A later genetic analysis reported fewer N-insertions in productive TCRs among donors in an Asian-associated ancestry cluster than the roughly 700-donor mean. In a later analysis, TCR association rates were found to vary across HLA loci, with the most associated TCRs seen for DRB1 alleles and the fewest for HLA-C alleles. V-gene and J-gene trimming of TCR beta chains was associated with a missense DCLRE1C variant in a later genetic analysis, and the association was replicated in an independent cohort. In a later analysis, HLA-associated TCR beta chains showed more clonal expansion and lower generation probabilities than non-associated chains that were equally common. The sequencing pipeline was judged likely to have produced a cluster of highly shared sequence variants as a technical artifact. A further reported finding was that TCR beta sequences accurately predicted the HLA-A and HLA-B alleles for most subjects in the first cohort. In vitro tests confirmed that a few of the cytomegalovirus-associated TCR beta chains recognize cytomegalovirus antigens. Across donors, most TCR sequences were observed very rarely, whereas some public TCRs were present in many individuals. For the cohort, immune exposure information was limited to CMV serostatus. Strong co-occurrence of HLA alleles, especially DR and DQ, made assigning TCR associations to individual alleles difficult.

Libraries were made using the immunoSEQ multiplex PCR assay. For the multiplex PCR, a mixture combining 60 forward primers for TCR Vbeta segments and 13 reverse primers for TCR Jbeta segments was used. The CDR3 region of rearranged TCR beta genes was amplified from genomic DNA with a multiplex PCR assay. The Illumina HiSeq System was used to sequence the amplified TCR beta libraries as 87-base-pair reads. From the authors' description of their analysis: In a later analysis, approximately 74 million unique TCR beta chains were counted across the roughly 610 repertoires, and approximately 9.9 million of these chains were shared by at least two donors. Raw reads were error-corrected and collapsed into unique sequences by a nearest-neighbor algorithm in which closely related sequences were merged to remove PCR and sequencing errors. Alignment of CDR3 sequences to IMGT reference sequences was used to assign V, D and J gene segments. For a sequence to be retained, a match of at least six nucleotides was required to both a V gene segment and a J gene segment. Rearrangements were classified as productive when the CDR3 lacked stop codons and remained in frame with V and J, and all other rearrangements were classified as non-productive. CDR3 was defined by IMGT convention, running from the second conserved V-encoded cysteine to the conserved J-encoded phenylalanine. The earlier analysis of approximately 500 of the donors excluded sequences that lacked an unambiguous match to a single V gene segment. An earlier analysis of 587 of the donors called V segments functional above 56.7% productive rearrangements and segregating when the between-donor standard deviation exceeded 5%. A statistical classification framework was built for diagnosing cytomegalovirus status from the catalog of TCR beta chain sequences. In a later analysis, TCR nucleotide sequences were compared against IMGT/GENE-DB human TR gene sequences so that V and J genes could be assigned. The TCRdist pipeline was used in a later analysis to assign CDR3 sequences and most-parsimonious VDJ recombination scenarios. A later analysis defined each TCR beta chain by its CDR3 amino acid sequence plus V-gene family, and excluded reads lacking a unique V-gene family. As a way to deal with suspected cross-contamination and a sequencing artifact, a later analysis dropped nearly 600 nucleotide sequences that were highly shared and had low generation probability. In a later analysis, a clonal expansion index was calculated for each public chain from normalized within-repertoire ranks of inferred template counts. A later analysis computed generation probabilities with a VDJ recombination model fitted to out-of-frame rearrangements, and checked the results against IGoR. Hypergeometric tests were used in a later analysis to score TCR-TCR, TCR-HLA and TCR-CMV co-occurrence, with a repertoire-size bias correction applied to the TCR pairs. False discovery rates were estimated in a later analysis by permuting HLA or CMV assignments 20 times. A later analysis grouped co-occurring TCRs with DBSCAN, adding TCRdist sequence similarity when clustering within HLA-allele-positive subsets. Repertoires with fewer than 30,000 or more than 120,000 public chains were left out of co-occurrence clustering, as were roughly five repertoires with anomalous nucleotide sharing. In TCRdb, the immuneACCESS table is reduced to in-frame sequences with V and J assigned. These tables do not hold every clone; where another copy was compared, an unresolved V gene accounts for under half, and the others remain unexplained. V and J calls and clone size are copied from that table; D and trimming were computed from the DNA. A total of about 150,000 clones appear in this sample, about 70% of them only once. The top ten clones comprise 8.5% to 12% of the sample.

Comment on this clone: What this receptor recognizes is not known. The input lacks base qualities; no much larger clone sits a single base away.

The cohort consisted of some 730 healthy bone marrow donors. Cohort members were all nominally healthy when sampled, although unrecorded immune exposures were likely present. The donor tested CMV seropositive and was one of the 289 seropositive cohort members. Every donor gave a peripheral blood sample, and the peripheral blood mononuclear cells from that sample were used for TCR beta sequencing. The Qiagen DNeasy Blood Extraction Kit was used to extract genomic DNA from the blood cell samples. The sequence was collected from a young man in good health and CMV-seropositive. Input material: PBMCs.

The DNA sequence is given as TGTGCCAGCAGCTTAGGGCGGGAGAATACGCAGTATTTT. This encodes CASSLGRENTQYF. Here the chain combines TRBV5-8 and TRBJ2-3; 7 bases in between match TRBD2. Counted from cysteine to phenylalanine, this CDR3 has 13 amino acids. The sequence is cut down to CDR3 DNA, 39 bases in frame from base 1. According to the germline V gene, CDR1 reads SGHTS and CDR2 reads YDEGEE. Trimming removed 2 bases from V and 7 bases from J; the gene matches leave 4 bases unexplained.